This T cell receptor (beta chain) was sequenced in a study of identical twins. This clonotype turned up a few times. The CDR3 runs 13 residues. From germline, CDR1 is MNHNS and CDR2 SASEGT. With 7 bases removed from V and 7 bases from J, the gap between germline ends came to 17 bases. TCRdb reprocessed the 5' RACE reads with MiXCR, giving one entry per CDR3 protein. The data show 450,000 or so distinct CDR3 sequences, 14% seen once. The same data also went into a second study, on yellow fever vaccine responses in identical twins.

Sequencing input: CD4+ T cells sorted from blood. This sequence was found in a woman between 18 and 30 years old in good health. The rearrangement links TRBV6-1 to TRBJ2-7; D gene uncertain. CDR3 DNA sequence: TGTGCCAGCAAAGCCTTCTATTCTTGGGAGCAGTACTTC. Translation: CASKAFYSWEQYF.